Listed below are T cell receptor beta chains from one sample, sequenced in a study of response to subunit inactivated influenza vaccine. Via MiXCR, TCRdb re-called the RT-PCR reads, giving one row per CDR3 protein. The data show a few hundred thousand distinct CDR3 sequences, around a fifth seen once. Material: PBMCs from blood, obtained approximately 20 months after vaccination. The receptor source for this set is a man in his fifties or sixties who received an inactivated influenza vaccine. Each CDR3 is given with its conserved first and last residue. D genes are given only for firm matches. Expanded clones are given a class, and other clones once, few, many or no size at all.

clone size,J gene,D gene,V gene,CDR3 protein,CDR3 DNA
few,TRBJ2-3,.,TRBV10-3,CAISDPGHTLRASTDTQYF,TGTGCCATCAGTGACCCCGGGCACACTCTCCGCGCTAGCACAGATACGCAGTATTTT
few,TRBJ2-1,TRBD2,TRBV24-1,CATSDPGGSDNEQFF,TGTGCCACCAGTGATCCGGGAGGCTCTGACAATGAGCAGTTCTTC
many,TRBJ2-1,TRBD2,TRBV10-3,CAISEFEVLAGANEQFF,TGTGCCATCAGTGAGTTCGAAGTCTTAGCGGGAGCCAATGAGCAGTTCTTC
.,TRBJ1-4,.,TRBV20-1,CSGTPGTNEKLFF,TGCAGTGGGACACCGGGAACAAATGAAAAACTGTTTTTT
.,TRBJ1-5,.,TRBV2,CASSEGGAGNQPQHF,TGTGCCAGCAGTGAGGGGGGCGCGGGCAATCAGCCCCAGCATTTT
many,TRBJ2-5,.,TRBV11-2,CASSLGSQETQYF,TGTGCCAGCAGCTTAGGCTCCCAAGAGACCCAGTACTTC
.,TRBJ2-4,.,TRBV2,CASSEATGRRKNIQYF,TGTGCCAGCAGTGAAGCTACGGGACGCCGGAAAAACATTCAGTACTTC
few,TRBJ2-1,.,TRBV5-1,CASSLVWYNEQFF,TGCGCCAGCAGCTTGGTGTGGTACAATGAGCAGTTCTTC
few,TRBJ2-5,.,TRBV7-9,CASSLGGRMLETQYF,TGTGCCAGCAGCTTAGGGGGACGGATGCTGGAGACCCAGTACTTC
.,TRBJ2-5,.,TRBV6-1,CASSREGPLRRETQYF,TGTGCCAGCAGTAGAGAGGGACCCCTAAGGCGAGAGACCCAGTACTTC
many,TRBJ2-2,TRBD1,TRBV30,CAWRKTGVQATGELFF,TGTGCCTGGAGGAAAACAGGGGTTCAGGCCACCGGGGAGCTGTTTTTT
.,TRBJ2-3,.,TRBV3-1,CASSQSPSRSDTQYF,TGTGCCAGCAGCCAAAGTCCCTCCCGTTCAGATACGCAGTATTTT
.,TRBJ2-7,.,TRBV2,CASSLVPRAHEQYF,TGTGCCAGCAGTCTCGTGCCCAGGGCACACGAGCAGTACTTC
few,TRBJ1-2,TRBD1,TRBV13,CASRRQGAIDYGYTF,TGTGCCAGCAGGCGACAGGGGGCGATCGACTATGGCTACACCTTC
many,TRBJ2-5,.,TRBV10-2,CASSYALETQYF,TGCGCCAGCAGTTATGCCCTAGAGACCCAGTACTTC
few,TRBJ1-5,TRBD1,TRBV2,CASSLSTGGYQPQHF,TGTGCCAGCAGTTTATCGACAGGGGGGTATCAGCCCCAGCATTTT
.,TRBJ2-1,TRBD1,TRBV12-5,CASGSETGREQFF,TGTGCTAGTGGTTCGGAGACAGGGCGTGAGCAGTTCTTC
.,TRBJ1-5,.,TRBV4-1,CASSQAQGYQPQHF,TGCGCCAGCAGCCAAGCTCAGGGATATCAGCCCCAGCATTTT
.,TRBJ2-2,.,TRBV20-1,CSARDWYTGELFF,TGCAGTGCTAGAGATTGGTACACCGGGGAGCTGTTTTTT
.,TRBJ1-6,.,TRBV7-8,CASSSLLSSYNSPLHF,TGTGCCAGCAGCTCGTTGTTGAGCTCCTATAATTCACCCCTCCACTTT
.,TRBJ1-5,.,TRBV20-1,CSVGSDGRSNQPQHF,TGCAGTGTCGGTAGCGACGGGCGGAGCAATCAGCCCCAGCATTTT
.,TRBJ1-6,.,TRBV27,CASKRGETGSPLHF,TGTGCCAGCAAGAGGGGGGAAACAGGTTCACCCCTCCACTTT
.,TRBJ1-2,.,TRBV5-5,CASSLDLGTHGYTF,TGTGCCAGCAGCTTGGATTTGGGCACCCATGGCTACACCTTC
once,TRBJ2-5,.,TRBV7-9,CASGAWYQETQYF,TGTGCCAGCGGAGCCTGGTACCAAGAGACCCAGTACTTC
many,TRBJ1-2,.,TRBV4-1,CASSQRTAYGYTF,TGCGCCAGCAGCCAAAGGACGGCCTATGGCTACACCTTC
many,TRBJ1-2,.,TRBV24-1,CATSDSSKRLIGYTF,TGTGCCACCAGTGATTCATCCAAACGGCTCATCGGCTACACCTTC